This T cell receptor beta chain was obtained from a study of beta chain features in type 1 diabetes. The whole isolated RNA underwent reverse transcription, so sequencing captured expressed TCRB transcripts. Regulatory, naive and central memory T cell samples averaged approximately 3.9 million reads. Clones were read by immunoSEQ multiplex PCR, and TCRdb kept only the in-frame ones, dropping some. The sample holds about 400,000 clones; approximately 12% are singletons and the top ten take roughly 0.017%. Based on CD45RO/CCR7/CD25/CD127/CD95/CD27, CD4+ regulatory, stem cell-like memory, naive and central memory cells were sorted. This clone was found a few times. Its antigen is not identified. General observations from the study: Diminished insertions and augmented deletions at VDJ junctions characterized type 1 diabetes patients.

Unmatched junction bases numbered 4, after V lost 4 bases and J lost 4 bases. CDR1 MDHEN and CDR2 SYDVKM come from the germline V gene. CDR3 length equals 15 residues. Sequenced sample: naive CD4+ T cells from blood. V usage is TRBV28 and J usage is TRBJ2-2; TRBD2 aligns across 9 bases. This TCR was recovered from a man between 18 and 29 years old in good health. The CDR3 sequence is CASSYSGGGTGELFF. The CDR3 nucleotides are TGTGCCAGCAGTTATAGCGGGGGAGGCACCGGGGAGCTGTTTTTT.